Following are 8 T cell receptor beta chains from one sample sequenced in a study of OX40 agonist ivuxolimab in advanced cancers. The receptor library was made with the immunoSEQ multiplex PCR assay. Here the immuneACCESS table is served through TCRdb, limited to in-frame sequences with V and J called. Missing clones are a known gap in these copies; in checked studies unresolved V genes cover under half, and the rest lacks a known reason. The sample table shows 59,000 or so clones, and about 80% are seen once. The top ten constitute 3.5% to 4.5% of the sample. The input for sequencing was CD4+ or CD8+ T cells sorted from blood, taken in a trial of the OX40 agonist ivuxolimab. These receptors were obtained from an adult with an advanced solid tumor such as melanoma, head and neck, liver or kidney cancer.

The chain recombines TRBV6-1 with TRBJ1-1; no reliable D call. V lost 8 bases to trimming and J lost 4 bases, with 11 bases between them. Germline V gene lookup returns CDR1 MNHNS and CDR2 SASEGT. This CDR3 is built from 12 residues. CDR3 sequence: CASLPGITEAFF. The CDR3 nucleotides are TGTGCCAGCCTCCCGGGGATCACTGAAGCTTTCTTT.

In nucleotides, the CDR3 is TGTGCCAGCAGCTATCGTCTTTCACCGCCGGAGCAGTACTTC. The encoded protein is CASSYRLSPPEQYF. J is TRBJ2-7 and V is TRBV5-6; D unclear. CDR1 SGHDT and CDR2 YYEEEE come from the germline V gene. The length of the CDR3 is 14 residues. Trimming cost V 3 bases and J 7 bases, with 17 bases left between them.

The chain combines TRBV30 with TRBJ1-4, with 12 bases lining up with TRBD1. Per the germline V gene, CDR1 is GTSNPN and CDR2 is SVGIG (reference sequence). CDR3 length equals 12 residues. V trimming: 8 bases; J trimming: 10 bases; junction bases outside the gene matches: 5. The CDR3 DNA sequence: TGTGCCGGGGGGACAGGGGGCGGAAAACTGTTTTTT. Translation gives CAGGTGGGKLFF.

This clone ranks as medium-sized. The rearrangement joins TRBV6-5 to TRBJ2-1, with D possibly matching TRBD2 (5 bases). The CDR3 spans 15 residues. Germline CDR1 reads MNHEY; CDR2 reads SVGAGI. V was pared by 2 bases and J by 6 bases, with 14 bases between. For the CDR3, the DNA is TGTGCCAGCAGTTACGGCGGGCCATTGACCAATGAGCAGTTCTTC. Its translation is CASSYGGPLTNEQFF.

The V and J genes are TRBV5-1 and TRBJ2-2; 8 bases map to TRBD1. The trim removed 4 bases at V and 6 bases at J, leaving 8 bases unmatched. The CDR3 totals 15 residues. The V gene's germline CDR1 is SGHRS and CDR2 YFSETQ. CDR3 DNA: TGCGCCAGCAGCCCAGGACAGGGAATTGCCGGGGAGCTGTTTTTT. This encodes CASSPGQGIAGELFF.

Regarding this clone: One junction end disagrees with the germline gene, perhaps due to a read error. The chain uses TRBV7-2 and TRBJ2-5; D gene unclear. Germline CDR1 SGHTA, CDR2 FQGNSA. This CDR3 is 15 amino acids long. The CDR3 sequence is CASSLGRLGQETQYF. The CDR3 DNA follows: TGTGCCAGCAGTTTAGGACGGCTTGGTCAAGAGACCCAGTACTTC. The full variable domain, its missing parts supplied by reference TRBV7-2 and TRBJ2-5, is GAGVSQSPSNKVTEKGKDVELRCDPISGHTALYWYRQSLGQGLEFLIYFQGNSAPDKSGLPSDRFSAERTGGSVSTLTIQRTQQEDSAVYLCASSLGRLGQETQYFGPGTRLLVL.

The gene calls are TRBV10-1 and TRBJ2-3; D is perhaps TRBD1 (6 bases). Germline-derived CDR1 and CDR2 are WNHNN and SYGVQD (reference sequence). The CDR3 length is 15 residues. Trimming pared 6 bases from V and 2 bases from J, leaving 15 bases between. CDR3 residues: CASSGDNPFTDTQYF. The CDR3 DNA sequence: TGCGCCAGCAGCGGGGACAATCCTTTCACAGATACGCAGTATTTT.

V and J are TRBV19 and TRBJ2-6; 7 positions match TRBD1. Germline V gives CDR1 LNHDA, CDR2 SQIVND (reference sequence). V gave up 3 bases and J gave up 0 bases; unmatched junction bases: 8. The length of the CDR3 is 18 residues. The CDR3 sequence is CASSILQGKVSGANVLTF. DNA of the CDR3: TGTGCCAGTAGTATCTTACAGGGGAAAGTCTCTGGGGCCAACGTCCTGACTTTC.